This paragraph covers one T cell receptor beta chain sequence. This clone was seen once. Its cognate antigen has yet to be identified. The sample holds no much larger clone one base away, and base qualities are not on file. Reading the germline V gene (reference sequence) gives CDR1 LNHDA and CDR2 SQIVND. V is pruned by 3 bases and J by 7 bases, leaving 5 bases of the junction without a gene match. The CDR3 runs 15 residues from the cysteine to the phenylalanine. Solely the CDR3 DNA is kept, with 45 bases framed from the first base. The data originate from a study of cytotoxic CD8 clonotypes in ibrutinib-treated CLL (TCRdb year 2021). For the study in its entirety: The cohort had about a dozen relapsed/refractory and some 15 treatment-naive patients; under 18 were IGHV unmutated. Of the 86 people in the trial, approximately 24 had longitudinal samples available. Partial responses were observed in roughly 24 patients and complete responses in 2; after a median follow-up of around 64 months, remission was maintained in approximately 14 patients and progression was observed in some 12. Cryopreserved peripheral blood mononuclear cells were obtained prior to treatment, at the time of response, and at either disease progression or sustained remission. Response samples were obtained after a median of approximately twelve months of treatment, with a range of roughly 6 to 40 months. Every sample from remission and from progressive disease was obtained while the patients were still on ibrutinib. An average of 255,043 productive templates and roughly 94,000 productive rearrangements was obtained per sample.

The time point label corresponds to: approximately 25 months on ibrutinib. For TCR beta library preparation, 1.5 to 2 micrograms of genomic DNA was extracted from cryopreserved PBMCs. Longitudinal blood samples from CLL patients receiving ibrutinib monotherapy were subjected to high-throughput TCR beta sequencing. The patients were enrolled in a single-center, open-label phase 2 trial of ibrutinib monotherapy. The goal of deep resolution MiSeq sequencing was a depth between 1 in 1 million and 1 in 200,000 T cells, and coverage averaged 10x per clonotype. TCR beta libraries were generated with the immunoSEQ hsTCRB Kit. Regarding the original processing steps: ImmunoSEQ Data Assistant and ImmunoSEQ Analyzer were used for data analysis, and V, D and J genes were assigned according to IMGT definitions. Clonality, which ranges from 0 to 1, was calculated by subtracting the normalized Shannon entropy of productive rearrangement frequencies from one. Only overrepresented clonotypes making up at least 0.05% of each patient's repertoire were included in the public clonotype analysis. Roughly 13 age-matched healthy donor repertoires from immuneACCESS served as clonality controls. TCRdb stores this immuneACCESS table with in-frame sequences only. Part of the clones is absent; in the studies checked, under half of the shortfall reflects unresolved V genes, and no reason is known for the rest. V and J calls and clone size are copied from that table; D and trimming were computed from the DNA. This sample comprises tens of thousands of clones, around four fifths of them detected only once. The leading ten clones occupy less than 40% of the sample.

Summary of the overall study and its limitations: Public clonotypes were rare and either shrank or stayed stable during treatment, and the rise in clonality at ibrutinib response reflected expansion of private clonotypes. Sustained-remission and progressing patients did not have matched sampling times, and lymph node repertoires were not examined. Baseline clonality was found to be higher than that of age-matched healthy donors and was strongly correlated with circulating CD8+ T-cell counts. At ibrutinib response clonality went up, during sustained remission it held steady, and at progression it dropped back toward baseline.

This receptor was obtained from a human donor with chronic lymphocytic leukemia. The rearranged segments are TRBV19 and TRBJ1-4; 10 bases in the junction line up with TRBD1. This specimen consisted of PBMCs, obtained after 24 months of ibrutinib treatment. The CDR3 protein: CASSISGQGREKLFF. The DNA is TGTGCCAGTAGTATCTCGGGACAGGGGCGTGAAAAACTGTTTTTT. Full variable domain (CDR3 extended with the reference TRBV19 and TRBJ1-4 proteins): DGGITQSPKYLFRKEGQNVTLSCEQNLNHDAMYWYRQDPGQGLRLIYYSQIVNDFQKGDIAEGYSVSREKKESFPLTVTSAQKNPTAFYLCASSISGQGREKLFFGSGTQLSVL.